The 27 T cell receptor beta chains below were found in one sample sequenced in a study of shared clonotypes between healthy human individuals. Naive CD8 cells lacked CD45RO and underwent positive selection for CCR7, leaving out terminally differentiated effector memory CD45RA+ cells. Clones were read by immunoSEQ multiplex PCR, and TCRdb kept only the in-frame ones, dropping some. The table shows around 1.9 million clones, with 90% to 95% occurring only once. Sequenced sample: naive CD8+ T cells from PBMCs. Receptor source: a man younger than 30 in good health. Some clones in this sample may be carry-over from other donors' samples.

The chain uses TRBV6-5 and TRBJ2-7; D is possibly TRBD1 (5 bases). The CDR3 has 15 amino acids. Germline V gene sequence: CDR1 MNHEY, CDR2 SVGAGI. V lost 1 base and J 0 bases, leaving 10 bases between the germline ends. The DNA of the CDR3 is TGTGCCAGCAGTTACTACAGGAGCCTCTCCTACGAGCAGTACTTC. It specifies CASSYYRSLSYEQYF.

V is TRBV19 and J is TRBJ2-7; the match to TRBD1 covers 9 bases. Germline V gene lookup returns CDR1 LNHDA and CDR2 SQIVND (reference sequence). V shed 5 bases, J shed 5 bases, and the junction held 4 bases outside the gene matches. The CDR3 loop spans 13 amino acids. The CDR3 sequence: CASSGGTGNEQYF. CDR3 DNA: TGTGCCAGTAGTGGGGGGACAGGGAACGAGCAGTACTTC.

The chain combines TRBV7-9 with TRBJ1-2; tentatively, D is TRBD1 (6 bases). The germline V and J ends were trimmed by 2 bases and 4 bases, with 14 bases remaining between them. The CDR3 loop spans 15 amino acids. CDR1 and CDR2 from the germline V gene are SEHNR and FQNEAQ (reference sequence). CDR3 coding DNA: TGTGCCAGCAGCTTACCCATCAGGGGTATCTATGGCTACACCTTC. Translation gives CASSLPIRGIYGYTF.

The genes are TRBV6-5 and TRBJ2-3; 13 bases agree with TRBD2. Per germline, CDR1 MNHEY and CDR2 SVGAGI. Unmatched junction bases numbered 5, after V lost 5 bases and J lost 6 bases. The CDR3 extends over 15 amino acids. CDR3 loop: CASSPTSGRDDTQYF. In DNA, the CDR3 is TGTGCCAGCAGTCCAACTAGCGGGAGGGATGATACGCAGTATTTT.

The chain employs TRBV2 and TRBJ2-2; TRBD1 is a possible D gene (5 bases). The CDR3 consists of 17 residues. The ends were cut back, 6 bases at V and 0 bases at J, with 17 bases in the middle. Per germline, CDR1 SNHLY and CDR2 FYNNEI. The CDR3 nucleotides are TGTGCCAGCAGCCGCGATACAGGCAAAGCGAACACCGGGGAGCTGTTTTTT. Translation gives CASSRDTGKANTGELFF.

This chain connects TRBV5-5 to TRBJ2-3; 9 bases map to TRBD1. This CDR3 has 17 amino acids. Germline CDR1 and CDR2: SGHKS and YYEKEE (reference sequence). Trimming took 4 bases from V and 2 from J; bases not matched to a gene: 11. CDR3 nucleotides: TGTGCCAGCAGCCTAGGCCTGGGGACAGGGATCACAGATACGCAGTATTTT. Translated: CASSLGLGTGITDTQYF.

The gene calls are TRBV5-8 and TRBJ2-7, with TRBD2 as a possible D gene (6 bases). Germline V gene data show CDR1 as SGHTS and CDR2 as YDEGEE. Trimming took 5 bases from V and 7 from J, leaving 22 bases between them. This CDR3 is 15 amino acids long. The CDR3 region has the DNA TGTGCCAGCAGAGCGGGTACGGGATCAAGAGGGGAGCAGTACTTC. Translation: CASRAGTGSRGEQYF. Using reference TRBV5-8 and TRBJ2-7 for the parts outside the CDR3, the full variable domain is EAGVTQSPTHLIKTRGQQATLRCSPISGHTSVYWYQQALGLGLQFLLWYDEGEERNRGNFPPRFSGRQFPNYSSELNVNALELEDSALYLCASRAGTGSRGEQYFGPGTRLTVT.

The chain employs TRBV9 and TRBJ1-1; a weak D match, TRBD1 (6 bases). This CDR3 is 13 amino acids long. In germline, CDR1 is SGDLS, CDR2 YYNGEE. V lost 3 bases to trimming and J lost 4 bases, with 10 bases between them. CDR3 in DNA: TGTGCCAGCAGCGCCCGGGACACCACTGAAGCTTTCTTT. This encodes CASSARDTTEAFF.

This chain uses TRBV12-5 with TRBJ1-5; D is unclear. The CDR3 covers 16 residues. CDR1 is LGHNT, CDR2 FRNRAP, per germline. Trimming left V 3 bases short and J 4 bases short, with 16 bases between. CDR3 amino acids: CASGLRRSIRNQPQHF. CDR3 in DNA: TGTGCTAGTGGTTTACGTCGCTCGATCCGAAATCAGCCCCAGCATTTT.

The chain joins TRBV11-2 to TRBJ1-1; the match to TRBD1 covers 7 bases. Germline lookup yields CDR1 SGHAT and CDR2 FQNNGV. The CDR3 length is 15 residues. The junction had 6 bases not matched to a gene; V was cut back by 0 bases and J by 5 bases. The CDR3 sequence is CASSLEIGGATEAFF. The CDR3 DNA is TGTGCCAGCAGCTTAGAGATAGGGGGCGCGACTGAAGCTTTCTTT.

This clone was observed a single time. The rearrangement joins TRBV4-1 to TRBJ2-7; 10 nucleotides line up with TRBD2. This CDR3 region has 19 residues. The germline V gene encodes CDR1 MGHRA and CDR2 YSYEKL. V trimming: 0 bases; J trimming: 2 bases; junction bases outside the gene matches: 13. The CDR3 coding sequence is TGCGCCAGCAGCCAAGATGGACTAGCGGCAAAACTAAACCCCTACGAGCAGTACTTC. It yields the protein CASSQDGLAAKLNPYEQYF.

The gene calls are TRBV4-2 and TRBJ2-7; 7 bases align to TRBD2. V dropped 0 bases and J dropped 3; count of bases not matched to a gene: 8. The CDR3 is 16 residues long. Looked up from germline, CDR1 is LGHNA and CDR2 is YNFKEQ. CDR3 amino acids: CASSQEAAGNVYEQYF. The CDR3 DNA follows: TGTGCCAGCAGCCAAGAGGCAGCGGGAAACGTCTACGAGCAGTACTTC.

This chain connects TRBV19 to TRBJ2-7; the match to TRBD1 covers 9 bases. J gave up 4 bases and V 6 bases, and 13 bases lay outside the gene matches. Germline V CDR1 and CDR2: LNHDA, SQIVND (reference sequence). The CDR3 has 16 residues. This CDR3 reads CASSDPGTGPNYEQYF. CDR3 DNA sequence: TGTGCCAGTAGCGACCCCGGGACAGGGCCCAATTACGAGCAGTACTTC.

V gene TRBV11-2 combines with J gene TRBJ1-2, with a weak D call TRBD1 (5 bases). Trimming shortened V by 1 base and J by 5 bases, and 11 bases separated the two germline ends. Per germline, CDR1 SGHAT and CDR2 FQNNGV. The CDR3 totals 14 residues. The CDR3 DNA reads TGTGCCAGCAGCTTAGTGGGGCGCTCTTATGGCTACACCTTC. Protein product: CASSLVGRSYGYTF.

DNA for the CDR3: TGCGCCAGCAGCCACTTAGCGGGAGGTCCGACTAGCACAGATACGCAGTATTTT. Translated, it gives CASSHLAGGPTSTDTQYF. The J gene is TRBJ2-3, the V gene TRBV4-1; 10 bases align to TRBD2. From germline, CDR1 is MGHRA and CDR2 YSYEKL. Germline trimming cut 3 bases from V and 0 bases from J; bases unmatched to any gene: 9. The CDR3 runs 18 residues.

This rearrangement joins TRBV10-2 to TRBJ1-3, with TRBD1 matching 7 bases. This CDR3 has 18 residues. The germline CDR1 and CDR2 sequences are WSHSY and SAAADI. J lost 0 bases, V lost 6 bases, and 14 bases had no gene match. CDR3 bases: TGCGCCAGCAGGCCCCCGGACTCGGGACAGCGCTCTGGAAACACCATATATTTT. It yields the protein CASRPPDSGQRSGNTIYF.

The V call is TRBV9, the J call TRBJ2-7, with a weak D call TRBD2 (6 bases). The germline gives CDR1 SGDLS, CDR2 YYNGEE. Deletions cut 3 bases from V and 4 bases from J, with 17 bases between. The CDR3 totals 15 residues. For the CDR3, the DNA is TGTGCCAGCAGCGATGGCGGGACCGATGTATACGAGCAGTACTTC. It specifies CASSDGGTDVYEQYF.

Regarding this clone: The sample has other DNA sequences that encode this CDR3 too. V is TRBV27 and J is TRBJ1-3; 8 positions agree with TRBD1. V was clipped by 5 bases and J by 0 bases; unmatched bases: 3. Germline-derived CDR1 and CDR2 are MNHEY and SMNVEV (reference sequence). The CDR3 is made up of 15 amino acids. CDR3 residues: CASSPTGGSGNTIYF. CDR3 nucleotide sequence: TGTGCCAGCAGTCCTACAGGGGGCTCTGGAAACACCATATATTTT.

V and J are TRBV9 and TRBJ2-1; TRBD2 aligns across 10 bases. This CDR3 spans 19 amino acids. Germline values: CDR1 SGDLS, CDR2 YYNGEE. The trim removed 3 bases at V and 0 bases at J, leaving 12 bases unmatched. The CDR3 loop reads CASSGGGAGGPHSYNEQFF. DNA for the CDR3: TGTGCCAGCAGCGGAGGGGGAGCGGGAGGGCCCCACTCCTACAATGAGCAGTTCTTC.

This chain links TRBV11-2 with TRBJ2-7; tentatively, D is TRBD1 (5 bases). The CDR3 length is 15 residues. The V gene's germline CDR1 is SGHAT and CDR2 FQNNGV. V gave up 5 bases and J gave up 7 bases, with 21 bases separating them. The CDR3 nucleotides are TGTGCCAGCAGCCTTAGCCTCCAGTGGGGCTGGGAGCAGTACTTC. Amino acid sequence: CASSLSLQWGWEQYF.

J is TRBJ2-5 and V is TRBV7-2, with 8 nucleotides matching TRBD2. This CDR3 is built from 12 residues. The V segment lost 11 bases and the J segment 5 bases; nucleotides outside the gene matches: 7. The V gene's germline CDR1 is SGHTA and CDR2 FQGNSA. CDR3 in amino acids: CASRLAPETQYF. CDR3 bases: TGTGCCTCGAGACTAGCGCCGGAGACCCAGTACTTC.

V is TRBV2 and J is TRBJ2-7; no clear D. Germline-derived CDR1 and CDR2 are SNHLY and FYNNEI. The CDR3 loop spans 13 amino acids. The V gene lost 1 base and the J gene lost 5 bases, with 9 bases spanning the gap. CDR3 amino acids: CASSEVPPNEQYF. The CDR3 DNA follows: TGTGCCAGCAGTGAAGTACCGCCTAACGAGCAGTACTTC.

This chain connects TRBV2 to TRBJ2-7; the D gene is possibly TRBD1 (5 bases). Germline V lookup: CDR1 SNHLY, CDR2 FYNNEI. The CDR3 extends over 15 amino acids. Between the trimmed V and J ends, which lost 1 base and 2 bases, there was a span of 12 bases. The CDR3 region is CASSEGQDTPYEQYF. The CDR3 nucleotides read TGTGCCAGCAGTGAAGGGCAGGACACTCCCTACGAGCAGTACTTC.

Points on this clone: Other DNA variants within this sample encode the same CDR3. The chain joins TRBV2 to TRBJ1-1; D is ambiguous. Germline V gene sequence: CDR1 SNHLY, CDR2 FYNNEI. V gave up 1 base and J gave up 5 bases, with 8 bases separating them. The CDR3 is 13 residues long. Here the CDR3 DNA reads TGTGCCAGCAGTGAAGAGGGTTGGACTGAAGCTTTCTTT. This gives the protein CASSEEGWTEAFF. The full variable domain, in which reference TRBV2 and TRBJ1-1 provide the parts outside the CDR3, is EPEVTQTPSHQVTQMGQEVILRCVPISNHLYFYWYRQILGQKVEFLVSFYNNEISEKSEIFDDQFSVERPDGSNFTLKIRSTKLEDSAMYFCASSEEGWTEAFFGQGTRLTVV.

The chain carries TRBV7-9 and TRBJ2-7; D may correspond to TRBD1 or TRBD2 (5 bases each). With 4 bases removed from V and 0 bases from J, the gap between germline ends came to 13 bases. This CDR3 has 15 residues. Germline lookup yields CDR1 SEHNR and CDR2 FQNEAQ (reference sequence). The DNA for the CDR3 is TGTGCCAGCAGCTCCCCGGGGCCTTCCTCCTACGAGCAGTACTTC. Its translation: CASSSPGPSSYEQYF.

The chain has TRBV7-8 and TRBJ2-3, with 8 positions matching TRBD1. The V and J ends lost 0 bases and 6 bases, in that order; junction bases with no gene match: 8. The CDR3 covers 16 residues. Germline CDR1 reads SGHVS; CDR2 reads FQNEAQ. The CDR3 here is CASSLAGQGISDTQYF. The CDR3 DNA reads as TGTGCCAGCAGCTTAGCAGGACAGGGTATTAGCGATACGCAGTATTTT.

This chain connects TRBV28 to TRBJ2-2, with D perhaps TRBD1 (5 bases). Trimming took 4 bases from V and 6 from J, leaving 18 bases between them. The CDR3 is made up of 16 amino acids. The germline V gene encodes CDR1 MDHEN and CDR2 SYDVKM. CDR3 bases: TGTGCCAGCAGTTCAAGGCAGGGATTTGAATCCGGGGAGCTGTTTTTT. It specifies CASSSRQGFESGELFF.